The 2 T cell receptor beta chains reported below all come from one sample, sequenced in a study of T cell responses to AZD1222 COVID-19 vaccine. TCRdb's table, derived via immunoSEQ multiplex PCR, lists solely in-frame clones and lacks some. The repertoire holds roughly 150,000 clones, with approximately 89% as singletons. The starting material was peripheral blood, obtained 28 days after the second AZD1222 dose. Every receptor here comes from an adult who received the AZD1222 COVID-19 vaccine.

The J gene is TRBJ1-3, the V gene TRBV9, with D maybe TRBD1 (5 bases). CDR1 SGDLS and CDR2 YYNGEE come from the germline V gene. Deletions cut 3 bases from V and 3 bases from J, with 13 bases between. The CDR3 contains 15 residues. Here the CDR3 reads CASSALGTGGNTIYF. CDR3 coding DNA: TGTGCCAGCAGCGCCCTCGGGACCGGTGGAAACACCATATATTTT.

The V gene is TRBV15, the J gene TRBJ1-3; D uncertain. V was cut by 0 bases and J by 1 base, with 7 bases left in between. CDR1 and CDR2 from the germline V gene are LNHNV and YYDKDF (reference sequence). The CDR3 is 15 amino acids. The CDR3 loop reads CATSRDFQSGNTIYF. The CDR3 DNA is TGTGCCACCAGCAGAGATTTTCAATCTGGAAACACCATATATTTT.